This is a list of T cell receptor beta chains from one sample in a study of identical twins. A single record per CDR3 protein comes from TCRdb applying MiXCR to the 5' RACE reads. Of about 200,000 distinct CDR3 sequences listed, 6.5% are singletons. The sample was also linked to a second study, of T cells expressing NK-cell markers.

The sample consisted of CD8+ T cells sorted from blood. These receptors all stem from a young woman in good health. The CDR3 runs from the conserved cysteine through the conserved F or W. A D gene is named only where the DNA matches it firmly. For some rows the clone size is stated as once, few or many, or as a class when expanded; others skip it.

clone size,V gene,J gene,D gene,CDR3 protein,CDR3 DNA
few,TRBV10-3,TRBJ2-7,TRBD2,CAISDILATQAGQYF,TGTGCCATCAGCGACATACTAGCGACCCAAGCCGGGCAGTACTTC
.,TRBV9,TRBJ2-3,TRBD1,CASSVPGGASDTQYF,TGTGCCAGCAGCGTTCCAGGGGGAGCTTCAGATACGCAGTATTTT
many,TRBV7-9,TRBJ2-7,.,CASSSTGTLRHEQYF,TGTGCCAGCAGCTCTACCGGGACACTCCGCCACGAGCAGTACTTC
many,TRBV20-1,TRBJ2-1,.,CSARIILGQNEQFF,TGCAGTGCTAGGATAATACTAGGGCAAAATGAGCAGTTCTTC
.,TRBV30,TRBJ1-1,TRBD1,CAWETGDTEAFF,TGTGCCTGGGAGACAGGGGACACTGAAGCTTTCTTT
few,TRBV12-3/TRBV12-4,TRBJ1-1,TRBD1,CASSLSTGYTEAFF,TGTGCCAGCAGTTTATCGACAGGGTACACTGAAGCTTTCTTT
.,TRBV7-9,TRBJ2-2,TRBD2,CASSLLAGILIGRELFF,TGTGCCAGCAGCTTACTAGCGGGCATCCTAATTGGCCGGGAGCTGTTTTTT
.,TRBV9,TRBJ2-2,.,CASTPRGSGGELFF,TGTGCCAGCACCCCTAGGGGGAGTGGCGGGGAGCTGTTTTTT
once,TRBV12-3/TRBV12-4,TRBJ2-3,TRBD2,CASSLGAGGDTQYF,TGTGCCAGCAGTTTAGGAGCGGGGGGAGATACGCAGTATTTT
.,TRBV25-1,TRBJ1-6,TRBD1,CASSGTGTSYNSPLHF,TGTGCCAGCTCCGGGACAGGGACATCCTATAATTCACCCCTCCACTTT
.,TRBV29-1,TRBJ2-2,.,CSVDMRGRPGELFF,TGCAGCGTTGATATGAGGGGTAGGCCCGGGGAGCTGTTTTTT
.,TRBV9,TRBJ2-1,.,CASSVDGDYNEQFF,TGTGCCAGCAGCGTAGACGGGGACTACAATGAGCAGTTCTTC
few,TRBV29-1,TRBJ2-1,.,CSVLAYNEQFF,TGCAGCGTCCTAGCCTACAATGAGCAGTTCTTC
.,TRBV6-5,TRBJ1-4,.,CASSYSFRGGPLNNEKLFF,TGTGCCAGCAGTTACTCTTTCCGTGGCGGCCCCTTGAATAATGAAAAACTGTTTTTT
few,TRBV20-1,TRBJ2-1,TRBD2,CSAPSEQRESDEQFF,TGCAGTGCCCCGTCCGAACAGCGGGAGTCCGATGAGCAGTTCTTC
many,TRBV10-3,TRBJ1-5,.,CAISEGQSLGQPQHF,TGTGCCATCAGTGAGGGACAGTCATTGGGTCAGCCCCAGCATTTT
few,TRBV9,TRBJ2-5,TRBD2,CASSGGGVQETQYF,TGTGCCAGCAGCGGGGGAGGGGTACAAGAGACCCAGTACTTC
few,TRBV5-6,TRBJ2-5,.,CASSLYWLDNQETQYF,TGTGCCAGCAGCTTGTACTGGTTGGACAACCAGGAGACCCAGTACTTC
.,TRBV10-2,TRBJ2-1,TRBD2,CASSDLAGGRHEQFF,TGCGCCAGCAGTGACCTAGCGGGGGGCCGCCATGAGCAGTTCTTC
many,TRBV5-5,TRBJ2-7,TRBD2,CASSWGLAEYEQYF,TGTGCCAGCAGCTGGGGACTAGCGGAGTACGAGCAGTACTTC